This T cell receptor beta chain was obtained from a study of T cell responses to AZD1222 COVID-19 vaccine. Study-wide points: Clonal diversity was possibly underestimated; the donors were predominantly white British and more often female. Mapped onto spike, vaccine-associated CD4 TCRs spanned it and were dominant at 160-218 and 743-854.

TCRdb's table, derived via immunoSEQ multiplex PCR, lists solely in-frame clones and lacks some. The data contain approximately 100,000 clones, roughly 89% of them singletons. A word on this clone: Its specificity is unknown.

With V trimmed by 4 bases and J by 7 bases, 5 bases remained unmatched. Germline CDR1 reads MRHNA; CDR2 reads SNTAGT. The CDR3 loop spans 14 amino acids. Sequences were derived from peripheral blood, sampled on day 0 of AZD1222 vaccination. This receptor was identified in an adult in good health. The V gene is TRBV6-4, the J gene TRBJ1-5, with 9 bases fitting TRBD1. DNA for the CDR3: TGTGCCAGCAGTGCCTCGACAGGGGGACAGCCCCAGCATTTT. Amino acids: CASSASTGGQPQHF.